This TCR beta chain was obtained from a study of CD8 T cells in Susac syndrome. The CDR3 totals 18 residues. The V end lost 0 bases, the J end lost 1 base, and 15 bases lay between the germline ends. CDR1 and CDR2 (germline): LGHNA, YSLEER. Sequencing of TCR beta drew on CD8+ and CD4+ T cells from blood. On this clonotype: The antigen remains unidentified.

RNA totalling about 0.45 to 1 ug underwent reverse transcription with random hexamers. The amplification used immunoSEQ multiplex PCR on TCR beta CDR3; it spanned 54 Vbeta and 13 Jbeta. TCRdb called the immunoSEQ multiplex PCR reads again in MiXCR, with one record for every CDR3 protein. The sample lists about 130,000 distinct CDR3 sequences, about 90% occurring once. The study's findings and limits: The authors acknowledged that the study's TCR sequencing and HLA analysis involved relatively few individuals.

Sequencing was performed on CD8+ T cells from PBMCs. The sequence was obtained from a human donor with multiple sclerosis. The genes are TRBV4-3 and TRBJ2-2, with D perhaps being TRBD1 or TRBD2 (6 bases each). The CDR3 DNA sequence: TGCGCCAGCAGCCAAGAAAGGGCGGGACACATGAACACCGGGGAGCTGTTTTTT. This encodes CASSQERAGHMNTGELFF.